The 28 T cell receptor beta chains below come from one sample, sequenced in a study of blood T cell repertoires in COVID-19. Here immunoSEQ multiplex PCR was the method, and the copy in TCRdb shows in-frame clones only, minus some. The sample consists of about 180,000 clones, approximately 84% of them appearing once. The sample consisted of peripheral blood. The receptors shown here come from a human donor in a cohort sampled during active COVID-19.

The chain combines TRBV25-1 with TRBJ2-7, with TRBD2 identical over 10 bases. Germline V CDR1 and CDR2: MGHDK, SYGVNS. V was clipped by 2 bases and J by 6 bases; unmatched bases: 1. The length of the CDR3 is 13 residues. The CDR3 nucleotides are TGTGCCAGCAGTGAAAGCGGGGGGGCCGAGCAGTACTTC. Protein product: CASSESGGAEQYF.

This clone showed up just a few times. This rearrangement joins TRBV18 to TRBJ1-3, with TRBD1 matching 9 bases. The trim removed 6 bases at V and 2 bases at J, leaving 11 bases unmatched. The CDR3 consists of 17 residues. Germline V lookup: CDR1 KGHSH, CDR2 LQKENI. The CDR3 DNA follows: TGTGCCAGCTCCCGACGACCCGGGACAGGGACTGGAAACACCATATATTTT. Translating it yields CASSRRPGTGTGNTIYF.

The chain carries TRBV19 and TRBJ1-2, with D maybe TRBD1 (6 bases). V lost 7 bases to trimming and J lost 3 bases, with 12 bases between them. Germline CDR1 LNHDA, CDR2 SQIVND (reference sequence). The CDR3 has 13 amino acids. The CDR3 nucleotides read TGTGCCAGTACCCCGGGGGGGCACTATGGCTACACCTTC. This encodes CASTPGGHYGYTF.

This clone was observed a single time. At one end the junction does not follow the germline gene, possibly because of a read error. V usage is TRBV13 and J usage is TRBJ2-7; 8 positions agree with TRBD1. Germline V gene data show CDR1 as PRHDT and CDR2 as FYEKMQ (reference sequence). This CDR3 has 16 amino acids. The DNA for the CDR3 is TGTGCCAGCAGCTCTACTAGACAGGGGCCCTCCGACGAGCAGTACTTC. It encodes CASSSTRQGPSDEQYF.

The J gene is TRBJ1-1, the V gene TRBV10-3; 7 positions match TRBD1. CDR1 is ENHRY and CDR2 is SYGVKD in the germline V gene. J gave up 0 bases and V 8 bases, and 3 bases lay outside the gene matches. The CDR3 spans 13 residues. Here the CDR3 reads CAIGGTVNTEAFF. The CDR3 nucleotides are TGTGCCATCGGGGGGACAGTGAACACTGAAGCTTTCTTT.

This chain uses TRBV2 with TRBJ1-1; D gene ambiguous. CDR3 length: 15 residues. V dropped 3 bases and J dropped 4 bases, with 15 bases sitting between them. CDR1 is SNHLY, CDR2 FYNNEI, per germline. CDR3 sequence (DNA): TGTGCCAGCAGTGATACTGCTGATGGTGGCACTGAAGCTTTCTTT. Translated, it gives CASSDTADGGTEAFF. Drawing the rest from reference TRBV2 and TRBJ1-1, the complete variable domain is EPEVTQTPSHQVTQMGQEVILRCVPISNHLYFYWYRQILGQKVEFLVSFYNNEISEKSEIFDDQFSVERPDGSNFTLKIRSTKLEDSAMYFCASSDTADGGTEAFFGQGTRLTVV.

The J gene is TRBJ2-7, the V gene TRBV12-3 or TRBV12-4; no reliable D call. The CDR3 loop spans 13 amino acids. Trimming took off 6 bases at V and 2 bases at J, with 11 bases between the two ends. The CDR3 DNA reads TGTGCCAGCAGCCCCACTATGACCTACGAGCAGTACTTC. This encodes CASSPTMTYEQYF.

The chain combines TRBV6-6 with TRBJ1-1; D is possibly TRBD1 (5 bases). Germline CDR1 is MNHNY and CDR2 is SVGAGI (reference sequence). The CDR3 consists of 15 residues. Trimming removed 4 bases from V and 5 bases from J, with 17 bases in between. For the CDR3, the DNA is TGTGCCAGCAGTTCCCAGGGCAGGGTAGAGACTGAAGCTTTCTTT. This translates into CASSSQGRVETEAFF.

The rearrangement links TRBV9 to TRBJ2-7; 9 nucleotides match TRBD1. Germline V lookup: CDR1 SGDLS, CDR2 YYNGEE. J lost 1 base, V lost 2 bases, and 4 bases had no gene match. CDR3 length: 15 residues. The CDR3 region has the DNA TGTGCCAGCAGCGTTGGACAGGGGCAATCCTACGAGCAGTACTTC. Translating it yields CASSVGQGQSYEQYF.

The V call is TRBV3-1 (or the pseudogene TRBV3-2), the J call TRBJ2-7; 9 bases line up with TRBD1. CDR3 length: 15 residues. Germline lookup yields CDR1 LGHDT and CDR2 YNNKEL (reference sequence). The V gene end was trimmed by 6 bases and the J gene end by 3 bases; junction bases not matched to a gene: 9. The CDR3 is CASRPGTGGFYEQYF. CDR3 sequence (DNA): TGTGCCAGCAGACCGGGTACAGGGGGCTTCTACGAGCAGTACTTC.

The chain combines TRBV19 with TRBJ1-4; 8 bases line up with TRBD1. The trim removed 4 bases at V and 8 bases at J, leaving 6 bases unmatched. Germline values: CDR1 LNHDA, CDR2 SQIVND (reference sequence). This CDR3 spans 14 amino acids. The CDR3 protein is CASSRQGAGEKLFF. DNA for the CDR3: TGTGCCAGTAGTAGGCAGGGGGCAGGAGAAAAACTGTTTTTT.

V and J are TRBV19 and TRBJ1-1, with 7 bases fitting TRBD1. Germline assignment: CDR1 LNHDA and CDR2 SQIVND (reference sequence). The CDR3 length is 14 residues. With 3 bases clipped from V and 1 base from J, the junction kept 2 bases outside the gene matches. Here the CDR3 DNA reads TGTGCCAGTAGTATGGGGACAGAGAACACTGAAGCTTTCTTT. It yields the protein CASSMGTENTEAFF.

This chain joins TRBV7-3 and TRBJ1-1; D ambiguous. The CDR3 covers 14 residues. The germline V and J ends were trimmed by 1 base and 1 base, with 7 bases remaining between them. Germline V gene sequence: CDR1 SGHTA, CDR2 FQGTGA. The CDR3 nucleotides are TGTGCCAGCAGCTTAAACCCACAGAACACTGAAGCTTTCTTT. Translating gives CASSLNPQNTEAFF.

The chain has TRBV3-1 (or the pseudogene TRBV3-2) and TRBJ1-4; D unresolved. CDR1 LGHDT and CDR2 YNNKEL come from the germline V gene (reference sequence). V lost 0 bases and J 11 bases, leaving 13 bases between the germline ends. The CDR3 spans 14 residues. DNA for the CDR3: TGTGCCAGCAGCCAAGATCGAGGCGCTTTTAAACTGTTTTTT. Residues: CASSQDRGAFKLFF.

This chain connects TRBV29-1 to TRBJ2-1, with TRBD2 matching 12 bases. This CDR3 spans 13 amino acids. The ends lost 1 base at V and 13 bases at J; junction bases unmatched: 5. The germline gives CDR1 SQVTM, CDR2 ANQGSEA. The chain's CDR3 is CSVEVSSGGAQFF. As DNA, the CDR3 is TGCAGCGTTGAAGTCTCTAGCGGGGGGGCCCAGTTCTTC.

This chain links TRBV29-1 with TRBJ1-2; D call uncertain. This CDR3 is built from 9 residues. Trimming took 6 bases from V and 8 from J, leaving 7 bases between them. Germline CDR1 SQVTM, CDR2 ANQGSEA. The CDR3 DNA reads TGCAGCGTCGATCTAGGCTACACCTTC. Translation gives CSVDLGYTF. Based on the CDR3 plus reference TRBV29-1 and TRBJ1-2, the full variable domain is SAVISQKPSRDICQRGTSLTIQCQVDSQVTMMFWYRQQPGQSLTLIATANQGSEATYESGFVIDKFPISRPNLTFSTLTVSNMSPEDSSIYLCSVDLGYTFGSGTRLTVV.

The V and J genes are TRBV29-1 and TRBJ2-7, with D uncertain. Trimming removed 4 bases from V and 0 bases from J, with 13 bases in between. This CDR3 region has 14 residues. The germline gives CDR1 SQVTM, CDR2 ANQGSEA. The CDR3 sequence: CSVGVQPSSYEQYF. CDR3 bases: TGCAGCGTTGGGGTTCAGCCTAGCTCCTACGAGCAGTACTTC.

The CDR3 DNA is TGTGCCAGCAGTGAACCGGGACAGGGGGCAGGCGAGCAGTACTTC. This codes for CASSEPGQGAGEQYF. This chain connects TRBV6-1 to TRBJ2-7, with TRBD1 matching over 12 bases. The V segment lost 2 bases and the J segment 6 bases; nucleotides outside the gene matches: 5. Germline values: CDR1 MNHNS, CDR2 SASEGT. The CDR3 consists of 15 residues.

This clone came up once. The chain has TRBV12-5 and TRBJ1-4; 7 positions agree with TRBD1. The CDR3 spans 16 residues. V trimming: 2 bases; J trimming: 5 bases; junction bases outside the gene matches: 8. Germline V CDR1 and CDR2: LGHNT, FRNRAP. The CDR3 DNA reads TGTGCTAGTGGTTTGTCTTATACAGGGGAGAATGAAAAACTGTTTTTT. As protein: CASGLSYTGENEKLFF.

The chain uses TRBV20-1 and TRBJ1-3, with 7 bases matching TRBD1. CDR3 length: 15 residues. The V gene end was trimmed by 3 bases and the J gene end by 2 bases; junction bases not matched to a gene: 7. Looked up from germline, CDR1 is DFQATT and CDR2 is SNEGSKA (reference sequence). CDR3 nucleotide sequence: TGCAGTGCTAGTAAAACAGGGGCGCCTGGAAACACCATATATTTT. It encodes CSASKTGAPGNTIYF.

The chain combines TRBV19 with TRBJ1-5; D is ambiguous. Germline CDR1 is LNHDA and CDR2 is SQIVND (reference sequence). The CDR3 is made up of 14 amino acids. Trimming took 9 bases from V and 0 from J, leaving 12 bases between them. Here the CDR3 DNA reads TGTGCCAGCGCGGATCCTTATAGCAATCAGCCCCAGCATTTT. It codes for CASADPYSNQPQHF.

The chain combines TRBV30 with TRBJ1-2; D call uncertain. Germline V gives CDR1 GTSNPN, CDR2 SVGIG (reference sequence). The CDR3 covers 10 residues. V was shortened by 7 bases and J by 3 bases, with 6 bases between the two germline ends. DNA for the CDR3: TGTGCCTCGGCGGACTATGGCTACACCTTC. Its translation is CASADYGYTF. Filled out from reference TRBV30 and TRBJ1-2, the complete variable domain reads SQTIHQWPATLVQPVGSPLSLECTVEGTSNPNLYWYRQAAGRGLQLLFYSVGIGQISSEVPQNLSASRPQDRQFILSSKKLLLSDSGFYLCASADYGYTFGSGTRLTVV.

This chain uses TRBV19 with TRBJ1-2, with D unclear. CDR1 is LNHDA and CDR2 is SQIVND in the germline V gene (reference sequence). This CDR3 is 14 amino acids long. V lost 4 bases and J lost 5, with 14 bases in between. CDR3 in amino acids: CASSTPGGNYGYTF. The CDR3 bases are TGTGCCAGTAGTACCCCTGGAGGGAATTATGGCTACACCTTC.

This chain links TRBV7-6 with TRBJ1-1; D is unresolved. Germline-derived CDR1 and CDR2 are SGHVS and FNYEAQ. With 2 bases removed from V and 1 base from J, the gap between germline ends came to 8 bases. The CDR3 extends over 14 amino acids. CDR3: CASSLTEGNTEAFF. The CDR3 DNA sequence: TGTGCCAGCAGCTTAACCGAGGGGAACACTGAAGCTTTCTTT.

J is TRBJ2-7 and V is TRBV9; tentatively, D is TRBD2 (6 bases). In germline, CDR1 is SGDLS, CDR2 YYNGEE. The CDR3 sequence is 15 residues long. Trimming pared 4 bases from V and 3 bases from J, leaving 17 bases between. The CDR3 bases are TGTGCCAGCAGCCTCGGTGGCGGGGTGAACTACGAGCAGTACTTC. Translation gives CASSLGGGVNYEQYF.

J is TRBJ2-1 and V is TRBV9; a possible D gene is TRBD1 (6 bases). Germline CDR1 and CDR2: SGDLS and YYNGEE. The CDR3 totals 14 residues. V was trimmed by 1 base and J by 12 bases, leaving 17 bases between them. This chain's CDR3 is CASSVTGTLSAQFF. The CDR3, as DNA: TGTGCCAGCAGCGTAACCGGGACACTATCCGCGCAGTTCTTC.

CDR3 in DNA: TGTGCCAGCAGCTTGGTCAGGTCAATGCAGTATTTT. Its protein is CASSLVRSMQYF. The chain is built from TRBV5-6 and TRBJ2-3, with no clear D. CDR3 length: 12 amino acids. CDR1 is SGHDT, CDR2 YYEEEE, per germline. V was shortened by 0 bases and J by 11 bases, with 10 bases between the two germline ends.

The chain employs TRBV9 and TRBJ2-1; weak D call: TRBD2 (6 bases). The CDR3 has 13 residues. CDR1 and CDR2 (germline): SGDLS, YYNGEE. The V and J ends lost 5 bases and 5 bases respectively, with 11 bases between them. The CDR3 DNA reads as TGTGCCAGCAGGGGGACTCTCCACAATGAGCAGTTCTTC. Protein sequence: CASRGTLHNEQFF. The full variable domain, with the rest looked up from reference TRBV9 and TRBJ2-1, is DSGVTQTPKHLITATGQRVTLRCSPRSGDLSVYWYQQSLDQGLQFLIQYYNGEERAKGNILERFSAQQFPDLHSELNLSSLELGDSALYFCASRGTLHNEQFFGPGTRLTVL.